Described below is a single TCR beta chain sequence and its context. Membership in each cohort depended on participant-reported clinical history. Assay: immunoSEQ multiplex PCR; the TCRdb copy retains only in-frame clones and omits some. This table has fewer than 200,000 clones, roughly 80% appearing once. These data belong to a study of blood T cell repertoires in COVID-19. The TCR sequence derives from a woman aged 45-65 years who had recovered from COVID-19. Source material: PBMCs or T cells enriched from blood (not recorded which).

DNA of the CDR3: TGTGCCAGCAGTTCATCCGGGACAGGGTTTGGCACTGAAGCTTTCTTT. Encoded protein: CASSSSGTGFGTEAFF. The V and J genes are TRBV28 and TRBJ1-1; 9 nucleotides agree with TRBD1. The CDR3 is 16 residues long. Germline V gene data show CDR1 as MDHEN and CDR2 as SYDVKM. After removal of 4 bases from V and 4 bases from J, the junction contained 10 bases not matched to a gene.